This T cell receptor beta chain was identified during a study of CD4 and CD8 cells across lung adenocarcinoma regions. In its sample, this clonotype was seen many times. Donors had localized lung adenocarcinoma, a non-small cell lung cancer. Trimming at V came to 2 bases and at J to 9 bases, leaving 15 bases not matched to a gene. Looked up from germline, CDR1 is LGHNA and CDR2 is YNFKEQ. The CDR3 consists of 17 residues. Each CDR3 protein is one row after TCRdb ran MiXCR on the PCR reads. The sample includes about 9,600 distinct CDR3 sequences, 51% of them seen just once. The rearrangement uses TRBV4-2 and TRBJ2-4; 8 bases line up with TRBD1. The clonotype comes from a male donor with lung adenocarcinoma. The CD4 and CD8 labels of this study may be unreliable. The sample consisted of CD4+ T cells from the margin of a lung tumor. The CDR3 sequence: CASSQQDRVEYESIQYF. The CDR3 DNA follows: TGTGCCAGCAGCCAACAGGACAGGGTCGAATATGAGAGCATTCAGTACTTC.